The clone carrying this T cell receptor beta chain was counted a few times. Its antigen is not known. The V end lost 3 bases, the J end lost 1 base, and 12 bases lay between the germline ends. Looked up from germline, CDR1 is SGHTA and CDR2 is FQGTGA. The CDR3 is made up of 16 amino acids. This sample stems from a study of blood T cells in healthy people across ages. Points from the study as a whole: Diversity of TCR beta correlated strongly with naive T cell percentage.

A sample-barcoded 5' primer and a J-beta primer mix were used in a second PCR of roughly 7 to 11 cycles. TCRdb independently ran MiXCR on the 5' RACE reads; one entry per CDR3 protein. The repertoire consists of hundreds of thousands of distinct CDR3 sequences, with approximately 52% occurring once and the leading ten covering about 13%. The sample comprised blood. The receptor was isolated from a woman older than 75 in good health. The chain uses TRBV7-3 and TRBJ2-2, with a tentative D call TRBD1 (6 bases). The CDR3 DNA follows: TGTGCCAGCAGCTTTACCGGGACACGGAACACCGGGGAGCTGTTTTTT. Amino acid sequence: CASSFTGTRNTGELFF.